This entry lists 11 T cell receptor beta chains sequenced from one sample in a study of CD8 T cells in ankylosing spondylitis listed by TCRdb under 2017. The library was produced with 5' RACE. TCRdb shows the sequencer as Illumina HiSeq 2500. TCRdb reprocessed the public reads (quality trimming at Q25 with fastp, clone calling with MiXCR) and kept in-frame beta chains. For every CDR3 protein sequence, its rows merge into one entry that carries the most common genes and DNA. This sample has around 130,000 distinct CDR3 sequences in its table, and about 6.5% of those were observed once. Approximately 12% of the sample belongs to the ten largest clones. The source material was blood, either unsorted or a sorted T cell fraction (not recorded which). Every receptor here comes from a male donor with ankylosing spondylitis or in good health (not recorded which).

This clonotype has just a few counts. The chain is built from TRBV2 and TRBJ2-5, with D possibly matching TRBD2 (5 bases). Germline-derived CDR1 and CDR2 are SNHLY and FYNNEI. V gave up 8 bases and J gave up 4 bases, with 17 bases separating them. The CDR3 totals 14 residues. The CDR3 bases are TGTGCCAGCGCCGCTACTTTACTAGGAGAGACCCAGTACTTC. Translation gives CASAATLLGETQYF.

This clonotype was detected ten times or more. This chain uses TRBV28 with TRBJ2-7; 7 nucleotides line up with TRBD2. CDR1 and CDR2 (germline): MDHEN, SYDVKM. Trimming cost V 2 bases and J 2 bases; bases outside gene matches: 3. The CDR3 sequence is 14 residues long. Written as DNA, the CDR3 is TGTGCCAGCAGTTTAGGGCTAGCGGCCTACGAGCAGTACTTC. Amino acid sequence: CASSLGLAAYEQYF.

This clonotype was observed at least ten times. The rearrangement uses TRBV20-1 and TRBJ2-5; 7 bases match TRBD1. The CDR3 consists of 14 residues. CDR1 is DFQATT, CDR2 SNEGSKA, per germline (reference sequence). V dropped 3 bases and J dropped 3; count of bases not matched to a gene: 7. For the CDR3, the DNA is TGCAGTGCTAGGAAGGGACAGCTAAAAGAGACCCAGTACTTC. Translated: CSARKGQLKETQYF.

This clonotype came up many times. The chain combines TRBV29-1 with TRBJ1-5, with D uncertain. There are 13 residues in the CDR3. Trimming took 7 bases from V and 3 from J, leaving 13 bases between them. The germline V gene has CDR1 SQVTM and CDR2 ANQGSEA. This CDR3 reads CSASKGYNQPQHF. CDR3 DNA: TGCAGCGCCTCTAAGGGCTACAATCAGCCCCAGCATTTT.

This clonotype came up many times. The chain combines TRBV20-1 with TRBJ2-1; D might be TRBD2 (5 bases). Trimming removed 3 bases from V and 6 bases from J, with 9 bases in between. This CDR3 spans 12 amino acids. CDR1 and CDR2 (germline): DFQATT, SNEGSKA (reference sequence). In DNA form, the CDR3 reads TGCAGTGCTAGCGCTAGCTCCAATGAGCAGTTCTTC. Translation: CSASASSNEQFF.

In the case of this clonotype: It is unclear where the CDR3 begins or ends on the DNA, so no DNA is shown, and the CDR3 is as TCRdb lists it. V is TRBV20-1 and J is TRBJ2-5; the table calls TRBD1, which could not be checked here. The CDR3 spans 14 amino acids, including both terminal residues. In germline, CDR1 is DFQATT, CDR2 SNEGSKA (reference sequence). The chain's CDR3 is CSARDGTGETQYFF.

At least ten counts were recorded for this clonotype. The chain is built from TRBV20-1 and TRBJ2-1; weak D call: TRBD2 (6 bases). This CDR3 has 14 residues. V lost 2 bases, J lost 6 bases, and 14 bases lay in between. The V gene's germline CDR1 is DFQATT and CDR2 SNEGSKA (reference sequence). CDR3 DNA sequence: TGCAGTGCTAGACTAGCGCCCATCCTCAATGAGCAGTTCTTC. This sequence encodes CSARLAPILNEQFF.

This clonotype has a count of ten or more. The chain links TRBV20-1 to TRBJ1-1; D unresolved. CDR1 and CDR2 (germline): DFQATT, SNEGSKA (reference sequence). This CDR3 comprises 12 residues. V dropped 5 bases and J dropped 8 bases, with 15 bases sitting between them. Here the CDR3 reads CSAPRRGAEAFF. The DNA for the CDR3 is TGCAGTGCTCCTCGACGGGGAGCGGAAGCTTTCTTT.

This clonotype was detected ten times or more. The V gene is TRBV3-1, the J gene TRBJ1-2; TRBD1 matches at 8 bases. V trimming: 4 bases; J trimming: 4 bases; junction bases outside the gene matches: 5. The CDR3 runs to 14 residues. Germline V lookup: CDR1 LGHDT, CDR2 YNNKEL (reference sequence). DNA for the CDR3: TGTGCCAGCAGCCCAGACAGGGGAGGCTATGGCTACACCTTC. Its protein is CASSPDRGGYGYTF.

By sample share, this clonotype is medium-sized. This chain links TRBV5-1 with TRBJ1-2, with D possibly being TRBD1 (5 bases). Germline V gene lookup returns CDR1 SGHRS and CDR2 YFSETQ. CDR3 length equals 18 residues. V gave up 1 base and J gave up 6 bases, with 25 bases separating them. CDR3 amino acids: CASSLTGFLWGYSDGYTF. DNA for the CDR3: TGCGCCAGCAGCTTGACAGGATTCCTGTGGGGGTACTCGGATGGCTACACCTTC.

Note on this clonotype: A read error is possible here, since a much larger clone lies one base away. V and J are TRBV5-1 and TRBJ2-3; D not certain. Trimming stripped 5 bases from V and 6 bases from J, with 19 bases between. The germline CDR1 and CDR2 sequences are SGHRS and YFSETQ. The CDR3 sequence is 15 residues long. CDR3: CASRDLKGPSDTQYF. The CDR3 region has the DNA TGCGCCAGCAGGGATCTCAAGGGCCCATCGGATACGCAGTATTTT.